This T cell receptor beta chain was sequenced in a study of vaccination effects on CD4 cells after COVID-19. A note on this clone: Its target is unknown.

V was pared by 7 bases and J by 4 bases, with 17 bases between. The CDR3 spans 15 residues. CDR1 is MNHEY, CDR2 SMNVEV, per germline (reference sequence). Expansion with viral peptide pools was applied to antigen-specific CD4+ T cells by the ViraFEST assay prior to sequencing. Investigators separated out CD4+ T cells once around eleven days of culture had passed. Vaccine recipients, nucleocapsid antibody negative, had no prior SARS-CoV-2 infection. Some 1.9 million PBMC per well were cultured with approximately 10 IU/ml IL-2 and approximately 9.1 ug/ml peptides. Profiling relied on immunoSEQ multiplex PCR, and the TCRdb table lists in-frame clones only, not all of them. The data contain tens of thousands of clones, around 74% of them seen just once; the ten biggest clones take up 2.5% to 3.5%.

The sequenced sample was CD4+ T cells from PBMCs cultured with HCoV-NL63 spike peptides, obtained before COVID-19 vaccination. This TCR was sampled from a human donor who received a COVID-19 vaccine. This chain connects TRBV27 to TRBJ1-5; tentatively, D is TRBD1 (6 bases). CDR3 DNA sequence: TGTGCCAGCAAGGACAGCACGCTTGATAATCAGCCCCAGCATTTT. Its translation: CASKDSTLDNQPQHF.